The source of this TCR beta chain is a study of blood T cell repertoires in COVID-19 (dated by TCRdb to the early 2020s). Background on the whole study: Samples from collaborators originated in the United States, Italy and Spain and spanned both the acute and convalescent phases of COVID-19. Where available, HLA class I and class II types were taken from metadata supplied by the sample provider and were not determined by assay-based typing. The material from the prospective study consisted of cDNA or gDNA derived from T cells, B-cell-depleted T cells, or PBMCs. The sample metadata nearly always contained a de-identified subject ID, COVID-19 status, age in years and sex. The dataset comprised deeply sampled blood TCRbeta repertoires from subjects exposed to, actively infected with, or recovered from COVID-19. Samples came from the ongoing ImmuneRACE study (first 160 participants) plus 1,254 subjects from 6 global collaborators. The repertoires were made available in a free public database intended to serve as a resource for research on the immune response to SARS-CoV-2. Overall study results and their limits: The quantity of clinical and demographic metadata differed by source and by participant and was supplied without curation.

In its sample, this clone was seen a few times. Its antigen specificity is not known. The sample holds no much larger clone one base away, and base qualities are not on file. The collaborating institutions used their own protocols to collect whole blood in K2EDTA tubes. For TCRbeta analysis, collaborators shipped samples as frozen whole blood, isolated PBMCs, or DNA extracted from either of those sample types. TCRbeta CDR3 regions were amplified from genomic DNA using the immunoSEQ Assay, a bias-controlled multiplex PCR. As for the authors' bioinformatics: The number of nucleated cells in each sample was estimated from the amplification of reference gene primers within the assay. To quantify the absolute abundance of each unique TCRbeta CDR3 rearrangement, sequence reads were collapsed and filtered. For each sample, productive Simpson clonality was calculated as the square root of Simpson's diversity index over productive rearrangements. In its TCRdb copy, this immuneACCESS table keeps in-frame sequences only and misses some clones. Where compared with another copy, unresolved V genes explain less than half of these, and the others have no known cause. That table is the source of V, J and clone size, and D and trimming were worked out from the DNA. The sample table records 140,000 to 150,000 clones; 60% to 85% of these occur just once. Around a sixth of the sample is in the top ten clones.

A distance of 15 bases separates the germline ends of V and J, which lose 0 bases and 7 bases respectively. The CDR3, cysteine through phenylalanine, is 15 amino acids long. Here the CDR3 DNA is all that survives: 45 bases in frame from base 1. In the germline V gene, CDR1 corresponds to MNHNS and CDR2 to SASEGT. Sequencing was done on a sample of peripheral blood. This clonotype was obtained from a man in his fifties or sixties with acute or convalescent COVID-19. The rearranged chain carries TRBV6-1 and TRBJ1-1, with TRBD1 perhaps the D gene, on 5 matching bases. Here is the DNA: TGTGCCAGCAGTGAAGCGGTACAGGTAATTAATGAAGCTTTCTTT. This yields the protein CASSEAVQVINEAFF.